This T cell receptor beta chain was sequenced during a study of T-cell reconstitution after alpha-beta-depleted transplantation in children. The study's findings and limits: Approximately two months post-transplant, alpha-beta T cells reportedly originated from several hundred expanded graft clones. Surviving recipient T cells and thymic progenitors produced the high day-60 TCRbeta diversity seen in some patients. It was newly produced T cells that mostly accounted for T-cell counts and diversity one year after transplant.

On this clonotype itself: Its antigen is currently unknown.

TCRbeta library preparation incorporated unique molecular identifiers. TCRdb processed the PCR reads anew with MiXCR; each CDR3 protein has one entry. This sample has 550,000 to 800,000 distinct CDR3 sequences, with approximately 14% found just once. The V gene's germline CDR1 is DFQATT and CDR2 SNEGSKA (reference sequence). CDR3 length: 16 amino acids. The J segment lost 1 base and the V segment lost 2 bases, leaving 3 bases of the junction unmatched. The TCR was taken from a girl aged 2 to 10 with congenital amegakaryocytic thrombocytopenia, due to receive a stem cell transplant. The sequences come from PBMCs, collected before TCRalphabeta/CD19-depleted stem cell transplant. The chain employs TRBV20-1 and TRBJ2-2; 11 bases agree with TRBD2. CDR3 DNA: TGCAGTGCTAGACTGGGACTAGCGGTGAACACCGGGGAGCTGTTTTTT. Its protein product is CSARLGLAVNTGELFF.